The T cell receptor beta chain described here comes from a study of OX40 agonist ivuxolimab in advanced cancers. Study in general: The study gave patients intravenous ivuxolimab at 0.01 to 10 mg/kg every 2 weeks. Notes on the study in general: Some of the nonresponding patients also showed low levels of normalized T-cell clonal expansion.

Comment on this clone: Antigen unknown.

Individuals having autoimmune disease history or systemic immunosuppression were not enrolled. The data were produced by immunoSEQ multiplex PCR, yet TCRdb's version contains in-frame clones alone and is incomplete. Of over 85,000 clones in the sample, roughly 87% were seen once. Germline CDR1 MNHEY, CDR2 SMNVEV (reference sequence). The trim removed 5 bases at V and 6 bases at J, leaving 10 bases unmatched. The CDR3 is 15 residues long. The sequence was obtained from an adult with an advanced solid tumor such as melanoma, head and neck, liver or kidney cancer. This specimen consisted of CD4+ or CD8+ T cells sorted from blood, obtained in a trial of the OX40 agonist ivuxolimab. V usage is TRBV27 and J usage is TRBJ1-1; 9 bases align to TRBD1. CDR3 bases: TGTGCCAGCAGTACGAACAGGGGGCAAACCCCTGAAGCTTTCTTT. Its protein is CASSTNRGQTPEAFF.